This TCR beta chain was retrieved from a study of Ad26.COV2.S vaccination and SARS-CoV-2 variants. Sequencing used immunoSEQ multiplex PCR; TCRdb keeps in-frame clones, though not all of them. The table has about 430,000 clones, roughly 90% seen once. The treatment here: around 19 received Ad26.COV2.S at low or high dose, single or two shots; a few received placebo; per-sample allocation not given. Sampling took place 63 days after the first vaccine or placebo injection. Germline V gene lookup returns CDR1 SGDLS and CDR2 YYNGEE. V gave up 4 bases and J gave up 1 base, with 17 bases separating them. The CDR3 is 16 residues long.

The source was peripheral blood, collected in a trial of Ad26.COV2.S vaccine versus placebo. This rearrangement joins TRBV9 to TRBJ2-5; weak D call: TRBD2 (7 bases). The sequence came from a person between 18 and 60 years old who received the Ad26.COV2.S COVID-19 vaccine or a placebo. CDR3 DNA: TGTGCCAGCAGCCCCCGGGCGGGGGCCTCCCAAGAGACCCAGTACTTC. The encoded protein is CASSPRAGASQETQYF.